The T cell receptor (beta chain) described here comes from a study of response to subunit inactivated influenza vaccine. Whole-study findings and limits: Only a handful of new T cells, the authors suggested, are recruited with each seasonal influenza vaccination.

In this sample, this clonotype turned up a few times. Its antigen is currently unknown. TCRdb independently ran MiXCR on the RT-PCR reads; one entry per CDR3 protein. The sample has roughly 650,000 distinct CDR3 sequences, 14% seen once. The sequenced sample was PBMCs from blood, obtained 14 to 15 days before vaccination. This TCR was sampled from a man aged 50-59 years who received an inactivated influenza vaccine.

CDR3 DNA sequence: TGTGCCAGCAGCACCAGGTGGGGTGAGCAGTTCTTC. Its translation is CASSTRWGEQFF. The V gene is TRBV11-2, the J gene TRBJ2-1; D gene unclear. Trimming removed 5 bases at V and 9 bases at J, with 11 bases between. Germline V gives CDR1 SGHAT, CDR2 FQNNGV. The CDR3 is 12 residues long. The whole variable domain, filled in from reference TRBV11-2 and TRBJ2-1, reads EAGVAQSPRYKIIEKRQSVAFWCNPISGHATLYWYQQILGQGPKLLIQFQNNGVVDDSQLPKDRFSAERLKGVDSTLKIQPAKLEDSAVYLCASSTRWGEQFFGPGTRLTVL.